What follows are 29 T cell receptor beta chains derived from one specimen sequenced in a study of blood T cell repertoires in COVID-19. Assay: immunoSEQ multiplex PCR; the TCRdb copy retains only in-frame clones and omits some. Of a few hundred thousand clones in the sample, around 90% were seen once. The sample taken for sequencing was PBMCs or T cells enriched from blood (not recorded which). The source is a man between 18 and 29 years old with acute COVID-19.

The chain combines TRBV7-2 with TRBJ1-1; 7 bases are shared with TRBD1. The CDR3 length is 15 residues. V lost 5 bases to trimming and J lost 1 base; unmatched junction nucleotides: 7. Germline lookup yields CDR1 SGHTA and CDR2 FQGNSA. CDR3 region: CASSTSQGENTEAFF. The CDR3 DNA reads as TGTGCCAGCAGCACCAGTCAGGGGGAGAACACTGAAGCTTTCTTT. The full variable domain, completed using reference TRBV7-2 and TRBJ1-1, is GAGVSQSPSNKVTEKGKDVELRCDPISGHTALYWYRQSLGQGLEFLIYFQGNSAPDKSGLPSDRFSAERTGGSVSTLTIQRTQQEDSAVYLCASSTSQGENTEAFFGQGTRLTVV.

This sequence joins TRBV2 and TRBJ1-2; D perhaps matches TRBD1 (6 bases). The CDR3 is 17 amino acids. Germline V CDR1 and CDR2: SNHLY, FYNNEI. V was pared by 4 bases and J by 8 bases, with 26 bases between. The CDR3 region is CASSGVGALGGSGGYTF. For the CDR3, the DNA is TGTGCCAGCAGTGGGGTGGGGGCCTTAGGAGGTTCTGGAGGCTACACCTTC. The variable domain in full, with the rest retrieved from reference TRBV2 and TRBJ1-2, is EPEVTQTPSHQVTQMGQEVILRCVPISNHLYFYWYRQILGQKVEFLVSFYNNEISEKSEIFDDQFSVERPDGSNFTLKIRSTKLEDSAMYFCASSGVGALGGSGGYTFGSGTRLTVV.

The chain joins TRBV6-5 to TRBJ1-5; 10 bases match TRBD1. Germline V lookup: CDR1 MNHEY, CDR2 SVGAGI. This CDR3 contains 15 residues. J gave up 7 bases and V 8 bases, and 11 bases lay outside the gene matches. CDR3 coding DNA: TGTGCCAGCGGACCCGACAGGGGGCCTAGGCAGCCCCAGCATTTT. It codes for CASGPDRGPRQPQHF.

V is TRBV27 and J is TRBJ2-7; TRBD2 matches 9 bases. The CDR3 runs 17 residues. J gave up 6 bases and V 6 bases, and 18 bases lay outside the gene matches. Per the germline V gene, CDR1 is MNHEY and CDR2 is SMNVEV (reference sequence). The CDR3 spells CASSAPARLAGGSEQYF. CDR3 DNA: TGTGCCAGCAGCGCCCCCGCCCGTCTGGCGGGAGGGTCCGAGCAGTACTTC.

The rearrangement links TRBV10-3 to TRBJ2-1; 9 bases match TRBD2. V lost 5 bases to trimming and J lost 10 bases; unmatched junction nucleotides: 3. The CDR3 length is 12 residues. Germline values: CDR1 ENHRY, CDR2 SYGVKD. The CDR3 nucleotides read TGTGCCATCAGTACGACTAGCGGCGAGCAGTTCTTC. Its translation: CAISTTSGEQFF.

This clone came up a few times. This sequence joins TRBV19 and TRBJ2-7; D is perhaps TRBD1 (7 bases). The CDR3 totals 15 residues. Trimming removed 1 base from V and 3 bases from J, with 13 bases in between. Germline-derived CDR1 and CDR2 are LNHDA and SQIVND (reference sequence). CDR3 loop: CASSIAGDRDYEQYF. In DNA, the CDR3 is TGTGCCAGTAGTATAGCGGGGGACAGAGACTACGAGCAGTACTTC.

The chain combines TRBV7-9 with TRBJ1-6, with D tentatively TRBD1 (5 bases). The CDR3 length is 14 residues. The germline CDR1 and CDR2 sequences are SEHNR and FQNEAQ (reference sequence). V gave up 6 bases and J gave up 3 bases, with 9 bases separating them. The DNA for the CDR3 is TGTGCCAGCAGGCCCGACAGCTATAATTCACCCCTCCACTTT. It specifies CASRPDSYNSPLHF.

This clone was detected a few times. The rearrangement joins TRBV5-8 to TRBJ2-1; 8 nucleotides match TRBD2. Losses at the gene ends were 0 bases for V and 9 bases for J; bases not matched to a gene: 11. CDR3 length: 16 amino acids. CDR1 is SGHTS, CDR2 YDEGEE, per germline. CDR3 nucleotide sequence: TGTGCCAGCAGCTTGGAGGGTAGCGGGAACCGGGGTGAGCAGTTCTTC. This codes for CASSLEGSGNRGEQFF.

V gene TRBV4-3 combines with J gene TRBJ2-2; unclear D gene. V lost 4 bases and J 1 base, leaving 7 bases between the germline ends. Germline CDR1 reads LGHNA; CDR2 reads YSLEER. The CDR3 has 14 amino acids. CDR3 loop: CASSPRLNTGELFF. CDR3 nucleotides: TGCGCCAGCAGCCCCAGACTGAACACCGGGGAGCTGTTTTTT.

This chain uses TRBV6-5 with TRBJ1-1, with TRBD1 matching over 8 bases. The V gene's germline CDR1 is MNHEY and CDR2 SVGAGI. This CDR3 is 13 amino acids long. The V gene end was trimmed by 7 bases and the J gene end by 5 bases; junction bases not matched to a gene: 6. The CDR3 reads CASTQGAWTEAFF. CDR3 bases: TGTGCCAGCACGCAGGGGGCTTGGACTGAAGCTTTCTTT.

The gene calls are TRBV2 and TRBJ2-1; TRBD2 agrees at 8 bases. Looked up from germline, CDR1 is SNHLY and CDR2 is FYNNEI. There are 15 residues in the CDR3. Unmatched junction bases numbered 5, after V lost 6 bases and J lost 1 base. The CDR3 sequence: CASRASGLSYNEQFF. The CDR3 nucleotides are TGTGCCAGCAGAGCTAGCGGGTTGTCCTACAATGAGCAGTTCTTC.

This clone was observed once. This chain uses TRBV6-6 with TRBJ1-2; D may be TRBD1 (5 bases). Germline V gives CDR1 MNHNY, CDR2 SVGAGI (reference sequence). This CDR3 region has 20 residues. V was shortened by 6 bases and J by 4 bases, with 33 bases between the two germline ends. This CDR3 reads CASSLTATPNRQSYPYGYTF. CDR3 DNA: TGTGCCAGCAGCCTCACGGCAACCCCGAACAGACAGAGCTATCCCTATGGCTACACCTTC.

The genes are TRBV3-1 (or the pseudogene TRBV3-2) and TRBJ2-3; 13 nucleotides line up with TRBD2. Trimming at V came to 1 base and at J to 3 bases, leaving 1 base not matched to a gene. CDR3 length equals 16 residues. Germline assignment: CDR1 LGHDT and CDR2 YNNKEL (reference sequence). The DNA for the CDR3 is TGTGCCAGCAGCCAAGGGACTAGCGGGAGTACAGATACGCAGTATTTT. Protein sequence: CASSQGTSGSTDTQYF.

The gene calls are TRBV7-2 and TRBJ1-1; D may be TRBD1 (5 bases). Germline CDR1 is SGHTA and CDR2 is FQGNSA. The CDR3 spans 17 residues. V was cut by 4 bases and J by 0 bases, with 18 bases left in between. CDR3 nucleotide sequence: TGTGCCAGCAGCTCCCCTTTAGGGGATGCCTTGAACACTGAAGCTTTCTTT. This sequence encodes CASSSPLGDALNTEAFF.

This clone was seen a handful of times. The V call is TRBV7-9, the J call TRBJ1-4, with D tentatively TRBD1 (6 bases). In germline, CDR1 is SEHNR, CDR2 FQNEAQ (reference sequence). This CDR3 has 14 residues. V lost 3 bases, J lost 9 bases, and 14 bases lay in between. CDR3 amino acids: CASSFQQGGQKLFF. CDR3 nucleotides: TGTGCCAGCAGCTTCCAACAGGGTGGCCAAAAACTGTTTTTT.

The chain joins TRBV2 to TRBJ1-2; 7 bases fit TRBD1. The CDR3 runs 17 residues. J was trimmed by 0 bases and V by 6 bases; bases with no gene match: 13. Germline loops: CDR1 SNHLY, CDR2 FYNNEI. CDR3 DNA: TGTGCCAGCAGAGGGTTTTCCCCAGGGGGTCCTAACTATGGCTACACCTTC. This gives the protein CASRGFSPGGPNYGYTF.

The chain combines TRBV5-1 with TRBJ1-1; D might be TRBD1 (6 bases). Per germline, CDR1 SGHRS and CDR2 YFSETQ. This CDR3 spans 12 amino acids. Trimming removed 4 bases at V and 11 bases at J, with 15 bases between. The CDR3 reads CASSPAGVGAFF. The CDR3 nucleotides read TGCGCCAGCAGCCCCGCAGGGGTAGGGGCTTTCTTT.

The J gene is TRBJ1-2, the V gene TRBV14, with 9 bases lining up with TRBD1. The junction had 2 bases not matched to a gene; V was cut back by 2 bases and J by 4 bases. CDR1 is SGHDN and CDR2 is FVKESK in the germline V gene. The CDR3 totals 14 residues. The CDR3 loop reads CASSQLGQGYGYTF. The CDR3 DNA is TGTGCCAGCAGCCAATTGGGACAGGGCTATGGCTACACCTTC.

This clone was seen repeatedly, ten times or more. The chain is built from TRBV29-1 and TRBJ1-1; D uncertain. CDR1 is SQVTM, CDR2 ANQGSEA, per germline. This CDR3 spans 15 amino acids. V gave up 6 bases and J gave up 0 bases, with 17 bases separating them. CDR3 in amino acids: CSVPGVGSVNTEAFF. CDR3 nucleotides: TGCAGCGTCCCCGGGGTTGGGTCTGTGAACACTGAAGCTTTCTTT. Combining the CDR3 with reference TRBV29-1 and TRBJ1-1 gives the whole variable domain SAVISQKPSRDICQRGTSLTIQCQVDSQVTMMFWYRQQPGQSLTLIATANQGSEATYESGFVIDKFPISRPNLTFSTLTVSNMSPEDSSIYLCSVPGVGSVNTEAFFGQGTRLTVV.

This clone appeared once. The genes are TRBV5-1 and TRBJ2-7, with a weak D call TRBD2 (5 bases). The CDR3 extends over 14 amino acids. Germline V gene data show CDR1 as SGHRS and CDR2 as YFSETQ. V lost 6 bases, J lost 4 bases, and 17 bases lay in between. The CDR3 sequence: CASMEVGVRYEQYF. The CDR3 DNA follows: TGCGCCAGCATGGAAGTGGGAGTAAGGTACGAGCAGTACTTC.

The chain recombines TRBV19 with TRBJ2-1; TRBD1 agrees at 7 bases. CDR3 length: 12 residues. CDR1 is LNHDA and CDR2 is SQIVND in the germline V gene (reference sequence). The junction had 1 base not matched to a gene; V was cut back by 6 bases and J by 5 bases. The CDR3 nucleotides read TGTGCCAGTAGCCAGGGGGACAATGAGCAGTTCTTC. Its protein product is CASSQGDNEQFF.

The chain carries TRBV25-1 and TRBJ1-3, with D possibly being TRBD1 (5 bases). Germline values: CDR1 MGHDK, CDR2 SYGVNS. The CDR3 is 16 residues long. Trimming left V 1 base short and J 0 bases short, with 10 bases between. CDR3 nucleotides: TGTGCCAGCAGTGAATCAGACAGCTTCTCTGGAAACACCATATATTTT. Translated, it gives CASSESDSFSGNTIYF. Variable domain in full (rest from reference TRBV25-1 and TRBJ1-3): EADIYQTPRYLVIGTGKKITLECSQTMGHDKMYWYQQDPGMELHLIHYSYGVNSTEKGDLSSESTVSRIRTEHFPLTLESARPSHTSQYLCASSESDSFSGNTIYFGEGSWLTVV.

This chain uses TRBV7-2 with TRBJ2-5; 7 bases agree with TRBD2. Germline assignment: CDR1 SGHTA and CDR2 FQGNSA. CDR3 length: 15 residues. Trimming cost V 3 bases and J 5 bases; bases outside gene matches: 9. The CDR3 nucleotides read TGTGCCAGCAGCTTCACGAACGGGAGGACGGAGACCCAGTACTTC. Translating gives CASSFTNGRTETQYF.

This clone was observed a handful of times. This rearrangement joins TRBV29-1 to TRBJ2-7; TRBD1 agrees at 10 bases. Germline V gene lookup returns CDR1 SQVTM and CDR2 ANQGSEA. The trim removed 7 bases at V and 2 bases at J, leaving 5 bases unmatched. CDR3 length equals 13 residues. The CDR3: CSAGTGEAYEQYF. In DNA, the CDR3 is TGCAGCGCCGGGACAGGGGAGGCCTACGAGCAGTACTTC.

V usage is TRBV6-5 and J usage is TRBJ1-2; possibly TRBD1 for D (5 bases). There are 14 residues in the CDR3. CDR1 is MNHEY, CDR2 SVGAGI, per germline. Deletions cut 6 bases from V and 2 bases from J, with 13 bases between. The CDR3 DNA follows: TGTGCCAGCAGAAGGACGTCAGGGAACTATGGCTACACCTTC. It encodes CASRRTSGNYGYTF.

The gene calls are TRBV11-2 and TRBJ2-2; 11 bases agree with TRBD2. The J segment lost 4 bases and the V segment lost 2 bases, leaving 3 bases of the junction unmatched. There are 16 residues in the CDR3. CDR1 is SGHAT and CDR2 is FQNNGV in the germline V gene. In DNA form, the CDR3 reads TGTGCCAGCAGCTTAAGACTAGCGGGACCCACCGGGGAGCTGTTTTTT. Its translation is CASSLRLAGPTGELFF.

The V call is TRBV9, the J call TRBJ2-3; 10 nucleotides agree with TRBD1. The CDR3 loop spans 15 amino acids. V lost 0 bases to trimming and J lost 5 bases; unmatched junction nucleotides: 3. CDR1 is SGDLS and CDR2 is YYNGEE in the germline V gene. CDR3 loop: CASSVGQGAEDTQYF. DNA of the CDR3: TGTGCCAGCAGCGTAGGACAGGGGGCTGAAGATACGCAGTATTTT. Full variable domain (outside the CDR3, taken from reference TRBV9 and TRBJ2-3): DSGVTQTPKHLITATGQRVTLRCSPRSGDLSVYWYQQSLDQGLQFLIQYYNGEERAKGNILERFSAQQFPDLHSELNLSSLELGDSALYFCASSVGQGAEDTQYFGPGTRLTVL.

The chain recombines TRBV19 with TRBJ2-5; D uncertain. V was cut by 6 bases and J by 4 bases, with 18 bases left in between. The CDR3 covers 15 residues. Germline-derived CDR1 and CDR2 are LNHDA and SQIVND (reference sequence). This chain's CDR3 is CASRPTQVTGETQYF. The CDR3 DNA sequence: TGTGCCAGTAGGCCCACACAAGTAACGGGAGAGACCCAGTACTTC.

This sequence joins TRBV7-2 and TRBJ2-2, with D possibly being TRBD1 (6 bases). Germline V gene sequence: CDR1 SGHTA, CDR2 FQGNSA. Trimming shortened V by 5 bases and J by 15 bases, and 19 bases separated the two germline ends. This CDR3 has 13 residues. This CDR3 is CASSPPLRGRLFF. The DNA of the CDR3 is TGTGCCAGCAGCCCCCCCCTCAGGGGTCGGTTGTTTTTT.